Sequencing of this T cell receptor (beta chain) was carried out in a study of T cell repertoires in cytomegalovirus infection. Study in general: The authors used CMV epitopes that were HLA-C-restricted (recently identified) and HLA-B-restricted (well studied). It can be stated that public TCR beta signatures indicated CMV infection as well as a matching HLA type.

Study outcomes and limitations: Clonotype analysis showed dominance of the ex vivo response by HLA-C-restricted CMV-specific TCR beta clonotypes.

CDR1 and CDR2 from the germline V gene are LNHNV and YYDKDF (reference sequence). The CDR3 totals 13 residues. Trimming left V 0 bases short and J 7 bases short, with 10 bases between. This clonotype came up once. Its antigen is not known. A single record per CDR3 protein comes from TCRdb applying MiXCR to the reads. The sample lists fewer than 850,000 distinct CDR3 sequences, about 27% occurring once. The chain uses TRBV15 and TRBJ2-7; D is ambiguous. The clonotype comes from a human donor in good health (CMV status not recorded). Some clones in this sample may be carry-over from other donors' samples. The source was cultured CD8+ T cells from PBMCs, collected from culture after CMV antigen stimulation. In DNA form, the CDR3 reads TGTGCCACCAGCAGAGAAAATGTATTGGAGCAGTACTTC. Its protein product is CATSRENVLEQYF.